The 11 T cell receptor beta chains listed next were all sequenced from one sample in a study of OX40 agonist ivuxolimab in advanced cancers. Clones were sequenced by immunoSEQ multiplex PCR, and TCRdb holds only the in-frame ones, with some missing. The table records some 17,000 clones, 75% to 85% of them present only once. The material was CD4+ or CD8+ T cells sorted from blood, obtained in a trial of the OX40 agonist ivuxolimab. These receptors all come from an adult with an advanced solid tumor such as melanoma, head and neck, liver or kidney cancer.

The V gene is TRBV7-6, the J gene TRBJ2-7; tentatively, D is TRBD1 or TRBD2 (5 bases each). This CDR3 spans 15 amino acids. The V end lost 1 base, the J end lost 3 bases, and 13 bases lay between the germline ends. Germline V gene sequence: CDR1 SGHVS, CDR2 FNYEAQ. The CDR3 region has the DNA TGTGCCAGCAGCTTAGTATCGAGGGGAGACTACGAGCAGTACTTC. Its translation is CASSLVSRGDYEQYF.

This chain uses TRBV7-2 with TRBJ2-7, with unresolved D. The CDR3 has 11 residues. CDR1 is SGHTA, CDR2 FQGNSA, per germline. V was cut by 4 bases and J by 5 bases, with 6 bases left in between. CDR3 amino acids: CASSSHNEQYF. CDR3 bases: TGTGCCAGCAGCTCTCACAACGAGCAGTACTTC.

The V and J genes are TRBV6-1 and TRBJ2-7; the D gene is possibly TRBD1 (7 bases). Germline assignment: CDR1 MNHNS and CDR2 SASEGT. Trimming took 6 bases from V and 7 from J, leaving 16 bases between them. The CDR3 is made up of 13 amino acids. The CDR3 loop is CASREGARLEQYF. In nucleotides, the CDR3 is TGTGCCAGCAGGGAGGGGGCACGTCTGGAGCAGTACTTC.

CDR3 DNA sequence: TGTGCCAGCCGGCGAGGGGATGGTCAGCCCCAGCATTTT. Residues: CASRRGDGQPQHF. The rearrangement links TRBV25-1 to TRBJ1-5; D is perhaps TRBD1 (5 bases). The V gene lost 8 bases and the J gene lost 6 bases, with 14 bases spanning the gap. The CDR3 is 13 residues long. Germline CDR1 is MGHDK and CDR2 is SYGVNS.

In this sample, this clone turned up once. The rearrangement joins TRBV30 to TRBJ1-2; D gene unclear. Germline CDR1 GTSNPN, CDR2 SVGIG (reference sequence). CDR3 length: 14 amino acids. The V gene lost 0 bases and the J gene lost 4 bases, with 12 bases spanning the gap. DNA of the CDR3: TGTGCCTGGAGTGTAAGGAGTTATTCCTATGGCTACACCTTC. Its protein is CAWSVRSYSYGYTF.

The chain is built from TRBV4-3 and TRBJ2-7; TRBD2 matches 9 bases. The trim removed 1 base at V and 2 bases at J, leaving 6 bases unmatched. The CDR3 extends over 16 amino acids. In germline, CDR1 is LGHNA, CDR2 YSLEER. CDR3 in DNA: TGCGCCAGCAGCCAAGGTCTGTCTAGCGGGGCCTACGAGCAGTACTTC. Translated: CASSQGLSSGAYEQYF.

V and J are TRBV7-2 and TRBJ2-4; D is perhaps TRBD1 or TRBD2 (5 bases each). CDR1 and CDR2 (germline): SGHTA, FQGNSA. The V end was cut by 5 bases, the J end by 0 bases, with 17 bases between. This CDR3 comprises 17 residues. CDR3 region: CASSAFGDLLAKNIQYF. Written as DNA, the CDR3 is TGTGCCAGCAGCGCTTTTGGGGACCTGCTAGCCAAAAACATTCAGTACTTC. The variable domain in full, completed from reference TRBV7-2 and TRBJ2-4, reads GAGVSQSPSNKVTEKGKDVELRCDPISGHTALYWYRQSLGQGLEFLIYFQGNSAPDKSGLPSDRFSAERTGGSVSTLTIQRTQQEDSAVYLCASSAFGDLLAKNIQYFGAGTRLSVL.

The CDR3 DNA reads TGTGCCAGCAAACGGACTAGGGGGGTCAATGAGCAGTTCTTC. Translating gives CASKRTRGVNEQFF. The chain links TRBV27 to TRBJ2-1; a possible D gene is TRBD2 (7 bases). CDR3 length equals 14 residues. The V end lost 7 bases, the J end lost 6 bases, and 16 bases lay between the germline ends. CDR1 and CDR2 (germline): MNHEY, SMNVEV (reference sequence).

This clone was seen once. This sequence joins TRBV29-1 and TRBJ1-2; D might be TRBD1 (6 bases). V was clipped by 6 bases and J by 2 bases, with 13 bases between them. CDR3 size: 13 residues. Germline V gene sequence: CDR1 SQVTM, CDR2 ANQGSEA. CDR3 sequence reads: CSVGWDTNYGYTF. The CDR3 bases are TGCAGCGTCGGGTGGGACACCAACTATGGCTACACCTTC.

The chain recombines TRBV11-3 with TRBJ2-1; the match to TRBD1 covers 9 bases. This CDR3 comprises 15 residues. J was trimmed by 5 bases and V by 0 bases; bases with no gene match: 2. The germline gives CDR1 SGHNT, CDR2 YENEEA. The CDR3 is CASSLEGQGDNEQFF. The CDR3 nucleotides are TGTGCCAGCAGCTTAGAGGGACAGGGCGACAATGAGCAGTTCTTC.

This CDR3 reads CAISEQVNQPQHF. CDR3 coding DNA: TGTGCCATCAGTGAGCAGGTGAATCAGCCCCAGCATTTT. The chain uses TRBV10-3 and TRBJ1-5; no reliable D call. This CDR3 has 13 amino acids. CDR1 and CDR2 from the germline V gene are ENHRY and SYGVKD. The V gene lost 2 bases and the J gene lost 4 bases, with 6 bases spanning the gap.